The TCR beta chain described here comes from a study of cytomegalovirus exposure and HLA in healthy donors. The study's findings and limits: Association of a missense DCLRE1C variant with TCR beta V- and J-gene trimming was reported in a later analysis. Some V segments, including TRBV6-2 and TRBV6-3, were excluded as indistinguishable. The authors later found TCR association rates varying by HLA locus, with DRB1 most and HLA-C fewest.

Only a few counts were recorded for this clone. The antigen is not known. V dropped 5 bases and J dropped 9 bases, with 14 bases sitting between them. The CDR3 extends over 14 amino acids. CDR1 is SGHTA and CDR2 is FQGNSA in the germline V gene. The PCR was carried out with 60 Vbeta primers and 13 Jbeta primers. Clones were sequenced by immunoSEQ multiplex PCR, and TCRdb holds only the in-frame ones, with some missing. The repertoire holds roughly 110,000 clones, with roughly 80% as singletons. The chain employs TRBV7-2 and TRBJ1-6; D is unclear. Input material: PBMCs. This TCR came from a man aged 55 to 70 in good health and CMV-seronegative. For the CDR3, the DNA is TGTGCCAGCAGCGGACGGAGGTACGGTTCACCCCTCCACTTT. This gives the protein CASSGRRYGSPLHF.